This is a list of T cell receptor beta chains from one sample in a study of blood T cell repertoires in COVID-19. Sequencing used immunoSEQ multiplex PCR; TCRdb keeps in-frame clones, though not all of them. The sample lists hundreds of thousands of clones, around 85% occurring once. Specimen: PBMCs or T cells enriched from blood (not recorded which). All receptors derive from a woman in her forties or fifties with acute COVID-19. CDR3s include the opening cysteine and the closing phenylalanine or tryptophan. Each record gives: clone size, D gene, V gene, J gene, CDR3 protein, CDR3 DNA. The D gene is left open where the match is weak. Clone size is stated in some rows and not others, as once, few, many or a class when expanded.

>-|TRBD1|TRBV6-5|TRBJ1-2
CATGGGQVRGYTF
TGTGCCACCGGAGGAGGACAGGTTCGGGGCTACACCTTC
>-|-|TRBV5-1|TRBJ1-6
CASSLEWPLRSSPLHF
TGCGCCAGCAGCTTGGAATGGCCGTTAAGGAGTTCACCCCTCCACTTT
>once|-|TRBV14|TRBJ1-1
CASSQDWAGEAFF
TGTGCCAGCAGCCAAGATTGGGCAGGGGAAGCTTTCTTT
>-|-|TRBV5-5|TRBJ1-2
CASSTASRYYGYTF
TGTGCCAGCAGCACCGCCTCGCGATACTATGGCTACACCTTC
>-|-|TRBV4-3|TRBJ1-1
CASSQDRGRNTEAFF
TGCGCCAGCAGCCAAGATCGGGGTAGGAACACTGAAGCTTTCTTT
>-|TRBD2|TRBV10-2|TRBJ2-2
CASSFLAGAATGELFF
TGCGCCAGCAGTTTTCTAGCGGGGGCCGCCACCGGGGAGCTGTTTTTT
>-|-|TRBV7-2|TRBJ1-1
CASRDSRGGSTEAFF
TGTGCCAGCAGGGACTCCAGGGGAGGGAGCACTGAAGCTTTCTTT
>-|-|TRBV12-5|TRBJ2-3
CASGLVLLEGGTDTQYF
TGTGCTAGTGGTTTGGTACTACTGGAAGGGGGCACAGATACGCAGTATTTT
>-|-|TRBV12-3/TRBV12-4|TRBJ1-6
CASRPTGAPLHF
TGTGCCAGCAGGCCCACCGGGGCACCCCTCCACTTT
>few|-|TRBV2|TRBJ1-1
CASRRARGMNTEAFF
TGTGCCAGCAGAAGGGCCAGGGGCATGAACACTGAAGCTTTCTTT
>once|TRBD2|TRBV2|TRBJ2-2
CASSRRGGLAGGQRDTGELFF
TGTGCCAGCAGCCGGAGGGGAGGACTAGCGGGGGGCCAACGTGACACCGGGGAGCTGTTTTTT
>-|TRBD2|TRBV9|TRBJ2-7
CASSVRGDEQYF
TGTGCCAGCAGCGTACGGGGGGACGAGCAGTACTTC
>-|-|TRBV19|TRBJ1-1
CASSIVFQDTEAFF
TGTGCCAGTAGTATCGTCTTCCAGGACACTGAAGCTTTCTTT